Listed below are T cell receptor beta chains from one sample, sequenced in a study of shared clonotypes between healthy human individuals. Clones were read by immunoSEQ multiplex PCR, and TCRdb kept only the in-frame ones, dropping some. The sample includes approximately 650,000 clones, roughly 95% of them seen just once. What was sequenced was naive CD8+ T cells sorted from blood. Receptors were obtained from a woman aged 25 to 39 in good health. CDR3s include the opening cysteine and the closing phenylalanine or tryptophan. Fields, in order: D gene, J gene, V gene, CDR3 protein, CDR3 DNA. A D gene is named only where the DNA matches it firmly.

TRBD1,TRBJ1-5,TRBV27,CASSATGAINQPQHF,TGTGCCAGCAGCGCAACAGGGGCCATCAATCAGCCCCAGCATTTT
TRBD2,TRBJ2-1,TRBV18,CASSPTTLAEIYNEQFF,TGTGCCAGCTCACCAACCACCCTAGCGGAGATCTACAATGAGCAGTTCTTC
.,TRBJ2-2,TRBV27,CASSLIKGSLTGELFF,TGTGCCAGCAGTTTGATAAAGGGAAGCCTAACCGGGGAGCTGTTTTTT
.,TRBJ1-2,TRBV2,CASSEAFRAGYGYTF,TGTGCCAGCAGTGAAGCTTTCAGGGCCGGCTATGGCTACACCTTC
.,TRBJ1-3,TRBV19,CASSIPDSGNTIYF,TGTGCCAGTAGTATTCCAGACTCTGGAAACACCATATATTTT
TRBD1,TRBJ2-7,TRBV27,CASWDDRGEQYF,TGTGCCAGCTGGGATGACAGGGGGGAGCAGTACTTC
TRBD2,TRBJ2-7,TRBV19,CASSIDTGTSGRSYEQYF,TGTGCCAGTAGTATAGATACCGGGACTAGCGGGAGGTCTTACGAGCAGTACTTC
TRBD1,TRBJ1-1,TRBV27,CASTENRGMNTEAFF,TGTGCCAGCACTGAAAACAGGGGCATGAACACTGAAGCTTTCTTT
.,TRBJ1-1,TRBV19,CASSLSDGYTEAFF,TGTGCCAGTAGCCTTTCGGACGGATACACTGAAGCTTTCTTT
.,TRBJ2-1,TRBV6-1,CASGEGRFF,TGTGCCAGCGGGGAAGGTCGGTTCTTC
.,TRBJ2-7,TRBV7-9,CASSRGGISYEQYF,TGTGCCAGCAGCCGGGGCGGGATATCCTACGAGCAGTACTTC
.,TRBJ1-1,TRBV5-4,CASSIGRSEAFF,TGTGCCAGCAGCATAGGGAGATCTGAAGCTTTCTTT
TRBD1,TRBJ1-4,TRBV4-1,CASSQNTGGNYATNEKLFF,TGCGCCAGCAGCCAAAATACAGGGGGAAATTATGCAACTAATGAAAAACTGTTTTTT
.,TRBJ2-7,TRBV6-1,CASSDRDRYSYEQYF,TGTGCCAGCAGTGACCGGGACCGATACTCCTACGAGCAGTACTTC
TRBD1,TRBJ1-2,TRBV30,CAWETGTGAGGYTF,TGTGCCTGGGAAACCGGGACAGGGGCCGGTGGCTACACCTTC
.,TRBJ2-4,TRBV27,CASGGGTVFTKNIQYF,TGTGCCAGCGGGGGCGGGACAGTGTTTACCAAAAACATTCAGTACTTC
.,TRBJ1-1,TRBV19,CASSARQENTEAFF,TGTGCCAGTAGTGCTAGACAGGAAAACACTGAAGCTTTCTTT
.,TRBJ2-5,TRBV29-1,CSIAGTEGETQYF,TGCAGCATCGCCGGGACCGAAGGAGAGACCCAGTACTTC
.,TRBJ1-5,TRBV19,CASSIPNRVQPQHF,TGTGCCAGTAGTATTCCGAACAGGGTCCAGCCCCAGCATTTT
TRBD1,TRBJ1-5,TRBV28,CASSPTDRGNQPQHF,TGTGCCAGCAGTCCAACAGACAGGGGCAATCAGCCCCAGCATTTT
.,TRBJ2-5,TRBV5-4,CASSFPAEETQYF,TGTGCCAGCAGCTTCCCGGCAGAAGAGACCCAGTACTTC
TRBD2,TRBJ2-2,TRBV5-4,CASSTGSGRATTGELFF,TGTGCCAGCAGCACAGGTAGCGGGAGGGCCACAACCGGGGAGCTGTTTTTT
TRBD1,TRBJ1-2,TRBV6-6,CATTGGGSIGYTF,TGTGCCACCACCGGAGGGGGCTCAATTGGCTACACCTTC